Each of the 23 T cell receptor beta chains below was sequenced from the same sample in a study of immune cell composition in non-small cell lung cancer. The method was immunoSEQ multiplex PCR; TCRdb's version includes in-frame clones alone and lacks a portion of them. The table has around 1,600 clones, 50% to 70% seen once. Normal lung was sampled as far from the tumour as possible, at least 3 cm. The sequenced sample was non-adjacent lung tissue. Source of these receptors: a human donor with non-small cell lung cancer.

The chain is built from TRBV27 and TRBJ1-1, with D possibly being TRBD1 (6 bases). V was pared by 4 bases and J by 3 bases, with 9 bases between. Looked up from germline, CDR1 is MNHEY and CDR2 is SMNVEV (reference sequence). This CDR3 spans 13 amino acids. CDR3 DNA sequence: TGTGCCAGCAGTTGGACAGAAGACACTGAAGCTTTCTTT. This translates into CASSWTEDTEAFF.

The chain has TRBV29-1 and TRBJ2-1, with 8 bases aligning to TRBD2. Germline lookup yields CDR1 SQVTM and CDR2 ANQGSEA. This CDR3 comprises 16 residues. V lost 2 bases to trimming and J lost 1 base; unmatched junction nucleotides: 7. The CDR3 loop is CSVEPPERESYNEQFF. Here the CDR3 DNA reads TGCAGCGTTGAACCGCCCGAGCGGGAGTCCTACAATGAGCAGTTCTTC.

The chain employs TRBV28 and TRBJ2-3; 9 bases are a match to TRBD1. CDR1 and CDR2 from the germline V gene are MDHEN and SYDVKM. CDR3 length: 14 residues. Trimming removed 6 bases from V and 14 bases from J; junction bases left unmatched: 15. In nucleotides, the CDR3 is TGTGCCAGCAGCCTCGACAGGGGGATACCAAAGGGGTATTTT. This translates into CASSLDRGIPKGYF.

The chain employs TRBV7-3 and TRBJ2-7, with a tentative D call TRBD2 (6 bases). There are 14 residues in the CDR3. Germline loops: CDR1 SGHTA, CDR2 FQGTGA. Between the trimmed V and J ends, which lost 4 bases and 0 bases, there was a span of 10 bases. For the CDR3, the DNA is TGTGCCAGCAGCTCGGGACTCACCTCCTACGAGCAGTACTTC. This encodes CASSSGLTSYEQYF.

The V call is TRBV28, the J call TRBJ1-5, with TRBD1 matching 9 bases. Germline loops: CDR1 MDHEN, CDR2 SYDVKM. This CDR3 comprises 14 residues. With 5 bases clipped from V and 4 bases from J, the junction kept 3 bases outside the gene matches. CDR3 sequence reads: CASSNDRGNQPQHF. The CDR3 DNA reads TGTGCCAGCAGTAATGACAGGGGGAATCAGCCCCAGCATTTT.

Here the CDR3 reads CASSNRAGLHNEQFF. The CDR3, as DNA: TGTGCCAGTAGTAATAGGGCGGGACTTCACAATGAGCAGTTCTTC. The rearrangement uses TRBV19 and TRBJ2-1; D possibly corresponds to TRBD2 (6 bases). Trimming stripped 4 bases from V and 5 bases from J, with 15 bases between. CDR1 is LNHDA, CDR2 SQIVND, per germline (reference sequence). The CDR3 is made up of 15 amino acids.

V usage is TRBV19 and J usage is TRBJ1-6; D is undetermined. Trimming took 6 bases from V and 9 from J, leaving 12 bases between them. Per the germline V gene, CDR1 is LNHDA and CDR2 is SQIVND (reference sequence). The CDR3 has 13 amino acids. CDR3 protein: CASSLEDFSPLHF. For the CDR3, the DNA is TGTGCCAGTAGCCTGGAGGATTTTTCACCCCTCCACTTT. The full variable domain, rest sourced from reference TRBV19 and TRBJ1-6, is DGGITQSPKYLFRKEGQNVTLSCEQNLNHDAMYWYRQDPGQGLRLIYYSQIVNDFQKGDIAEGYSVSREKKESFPLTVTSAQKNPTAFYLCASSLEDFSPLHFGNGTRLTVT.

The gene calls are TRBV7-2 and TRBJ2-5; TRBD2 agrees at 7 bases. Germline V lookup: CDR1 SGHTA, CDR2 FQGNSA. After removal of 7 bases from V and 0 bases from J, the junction contained 8 bases not matched to a gene. The CDR3 is 15 amino acids. The CDR3 loop is CASTNLGGYQETQYF. The CDR3 DNA reads TGTGCCAGCACCAACCTGGGAGGGTACCAAGAGACCCAGTACTTC.

There are a few counts of this clone. Here the CDR3 reads CASSLAGTEGNQPQHF. The CDR3 DNA reads TGTGCCAGCAGCTTAGCAGGGACAGAAGGCAATCAGCCCCAGCATTTT. The chain couples TRBV7-9 to TRBJ1-5; 7 bases are a match to TRBD1. The V gene end was trimmed by 0 bases and the J gene end by 2 bases; junction bases not matched to a gene: 4. In germline, CDR1 is SEHNR, CDR2 FQNEAQ (reference sequence). The CDR3 spans 16 residues.

The J gene is TRBJ2-5, the V gene TRBV20-1; D call uncertain. The CDR3 covers 10 residues. V was pared by 2 bases and J by 10 bases, with 8 bases between. Looked up from germline, CDR1 is DFQATT and CDR2 is SNEGSKA (reference sequence). The CDR3 sequence: CSARSADQYF. CDR3 sequence (DNA): TGCAGTGCTAGATCCGCAGACCAGTACTTC.

The rearrangement joins TRBV6-5 to TRBJ1-2, with a possible D match to TRBD1 (6 bases). This CDR3 region has 12 residues. Germline values: CDR1 MNHEY, CDR2 SVGAGI. V gave up 3 bases and J gave up 8 bases, with 10 bases separating them. In nucleotides, the CDR3 is TGTGCCAGCAGTTATTCCGGGACAGGCTACACCTTC. It yields the protein CASSYSGTGYTF.

By sample fraction, this clone is large. This chain connects TRBV28 to TRBJ2-6, with D perhaps matching TRBD1 (6 bases). Trimming pared 5 bases from V and 0 bases from J, leaving 14 bases between. Per the germline V gene, CDR1 is MDHEN and CDR2 is SYDVKM. This CDR3 region has 17 residues. The CDR3 here is CASSPGHSSSGANVLTF. The CDR3 bases are TGTGCCAGCAGTCCGGGACACAGCAGCTCTGGGGCCAACGTCCTGACTTTC.

The chain links TRBV5-1 to TRBJ1-2; D call uncertain. Between the trimmed V and J ends, which lost 3 bases and 6 bases, there was a span of 18 bases. The CDR3 contains 15 residues. Germline CDR1 SGHRS, CDR2 YFSETQ. The CDR3 DNA reads as TGCGCCAGCAGCTCGTCGGAGGGCCGTGGAAATGGCTACACCTTC. Encoded protein: CASSSSEGRGNGYTF.

The DNA for the CDR3 is TGTGCCAGCTCACCACCGATGAGCGGTTCCTACGAGCAGTACTTC. Residues: CASSPPMSGSYEQYF. The rearrangement uses TRBV18 and TRBJ2-7; D is possibly TRBD2 (5 bases). The CDR3 extends over 15 amino acids. Between the trimmed V and J ends, which lost 0 bases and 1 base, there was a span of 10 bases. Germline V lookup: CDR1 KGHSH, CDR2 LQKENI.

This chain uses TRBV5-1 with TRBJ2-1; 12 bases map to TRBD1. This CDR3 region has 14 residues. The germline CDR1 and CDR2 sequences are SGHRS and YFSETQ. Germline trimming cut 4 bases from V and 14 bases from J; bases unmatched to any gene: 10. CDR3 nucleotides: TGCGCCAGCAGCGGGGACGGGACAGGGGGCATGAAGTTCTTC. This gives the protein CASSGDGTGGMKFF.

This clone is large (0.1 to 1%). This chain connects TRBV28 to TRBJ2-1, with 13 bases identical to TRBD2. Germline V gives CDR1 MDHEN, CDR2 SYDVKM. Trimming took 4 bases from V and 7 from J; bases not matched to a gene: 7. The CDR3 is 16 amino acids. This CDR3 is CASSSPGLAGENEQFF. CDR3 bases: TGTGCCAGCAGTTCCCCCGGACTAGCGGGAGAAAATGAGCAGTTCTTC. Supplemented by reference TRBV28 and TRBJ2-1, the full variable domain reads DVKVTQSSRYLVKRTGEKVFLECVQDMDHENMFWYRQDPGLGLRLIYFSYDVKMKEKGDIPEGYSVSREKKERFSLILESASTNQTSMYLCASSSPGLAGENEQFFGPGTRLTVL.

This clone has only a few counts. The chain joins TRBV4-1 to TRBJ2-1; possible D gene TRBD2, 6 bases. Germline CDR1 and CDR2: MGHRA and YSYEKL. V was shortened by 0 bases and J by 9 bases, with 15 bases between the two germline ends. The CDR3 contains 15 residues. In DNA form, the CDR3 reads TGCGCCAGCAGCCAAGATTTCTGGAGGGTAGGTGAGCAGTTCTTC. Its translation is CASSQDFWRVGEQFF.

The chain couples TRBV5-5 to TRBJ2-3; TRBD2 matches 11 bases. Germline V CDR1 and CDR2: SGHKS, YYEKEE (reference sequence). This CDR3 comprises 16 residues. The J segment lost 2 bases and the V segment lost 4 bases, leaving 6 bases of the junction unmatched. The CDR3 loop is CASSGGTSGLTDTQYF. In nucleotides, the CDR3 is TGTGCCAGCAGCGGGGGGACTAGCGGTCTCACAGATACGCAGTATTTT.

The CDR3 DNA follows: TGTGCCAGCAGAATAGAGGGTGGGAACACTGAAGCTTTCTTT. This gives the protein CASRIEGGNTEAFF. The chain links TRBV7-2 to TRBJ1-1; D gene ambiguous. The CDR3 is 14 amino acids. V was shortened by 6 bases and J by 1 base, with 12 bases between the two germline ends. Germline lookup yields CDR1 SGHTA and CDR2 FQGNSA.

This clone is large. This chain joins TRBV5-6 and TRBJ1-5; tentative D call: TRBD1 (5 bases). This CDR3 has 14 amino acids. The V gene lost 4 bases and the J gene lost 5 bases, with 13 bases spanning the gap. Germline V gene data show CDR1 as SGHDT and CDR2 as YYEEEE. The CDR3 sequence is CASSGDSGDQPQHF. The CDR3 DNA reads TGTGCCAGCAGCGGGGACTCGGGGGATCAGCCCCAGCATTTT.

This rearrangement joins TRBV5-5 to TRBJ1-2, with unresolved D. CDR3 length: 15 residues. V was clipped by 3 bases and J by 3 bases, with 15 bases between them. Germline values: CDR1 SGHKS, CDR2 YYEKEE (reference sequence). The chain's CDR3 is CASSSAAGIDYGYTF. The CDR3 nucleotides are TGTGCCAGCAGCTCGGCGGCGGGTATAGACTATGGCTACACCTTC. Variable domain in full (rest from reference TRBV5-5 and TRBJ1-2): DAGVTQSPTHLIKTRGQQVTLRCSPISGHKSVSWYQQVLGQGPQFIFQYYEKEERGRGNFPDRFSARQFPNYSSELNVNALLLGDSALYLCASSSAAGIDYGYTFGSGTRLTVV.

This clone showed up just a few times. The chain carries TRBV10-3 and TRBJ1-2; 9 bases match TRBD1. Germline values: CDR1 ENHRY, CDR2 SYGVKD. V lost 8 bases to trimming and J lost 2 bases; unmatched junction nucleotides: 3. The length of the CDR3 is 13 residues. CDR3 in DNA: TGTGCCATCCGGGACAGGGACAACTATGGCTACACCTTC. This translates into CAIRDRDNYGYTF.

This chain links TRBV2 with TRBJ2-2; 8 nucleotides align to TRBD1. V was pared by 7 bases and J by 5 bases, with 9 bases of the junction left unmatched. The CDR3 contains 15 residues. The germline CDR1 and CDR2 sequences are SNHLY and FYNNEI. The DNA of the CDR3 is TGTGCCAGCACCTCCGGACAGGGCTTGACCGGGGAGCTGTTTTTT. Protein: CASTSGQGLTGELFF.